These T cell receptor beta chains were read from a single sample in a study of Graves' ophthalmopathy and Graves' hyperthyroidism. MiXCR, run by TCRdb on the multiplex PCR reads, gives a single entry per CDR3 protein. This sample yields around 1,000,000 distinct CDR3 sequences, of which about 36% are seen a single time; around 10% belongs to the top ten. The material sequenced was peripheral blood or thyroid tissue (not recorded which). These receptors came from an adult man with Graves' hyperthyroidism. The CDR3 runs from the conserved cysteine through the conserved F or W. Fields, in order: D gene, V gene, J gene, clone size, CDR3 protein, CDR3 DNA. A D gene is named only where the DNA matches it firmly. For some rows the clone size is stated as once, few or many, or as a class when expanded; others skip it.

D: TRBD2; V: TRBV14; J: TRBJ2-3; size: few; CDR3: CASSQDLLAGYTDTQYF; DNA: TGTGCCAGCAGCCAAGATCTGCTAGCGGGCTACACAGATACGCAGTATTTT
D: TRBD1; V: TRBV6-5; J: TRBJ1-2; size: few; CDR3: CASSYWTGYGYTF; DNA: TGTGCCAGCAGTTACTGGACAGGCTATGGCTACACCTTC
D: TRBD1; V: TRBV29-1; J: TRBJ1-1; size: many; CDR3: CSVPGQGVNTEAFF; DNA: TGCAGCGTCCCCGGACAGGGGGTGAACACTGAAGCTTTCTTT
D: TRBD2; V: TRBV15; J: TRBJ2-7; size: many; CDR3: CATSKGLAGVYEQYF; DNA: TGTGCCACCAGCAAGGGACTAGCGGGAGTGTACGAGCAGTACTTC
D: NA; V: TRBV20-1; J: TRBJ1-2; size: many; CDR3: CSARGTAPKTHF; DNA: TGCAGTGCTAGAGGGACAGCCCCGAAAACTCACTTC
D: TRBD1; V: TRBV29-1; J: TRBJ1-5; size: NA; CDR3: CSVRQGAGQPQHF; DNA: TGCAGCGTACGACAGGGGGCCGGTCAGCCCCAGCATTTT
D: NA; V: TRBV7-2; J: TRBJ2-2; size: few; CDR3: CASRRGPSTGELFF; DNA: TGTGCCAGCAGGAGGGGACCCTCCACCGGGGAGCTGTTTTTT
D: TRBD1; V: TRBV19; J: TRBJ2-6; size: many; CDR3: CASSRQGAAGANVLTF; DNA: TGTGCCAGTAGTAGACAGGGGGCTGCAGGGGCCAACGTCCTGACTTTC
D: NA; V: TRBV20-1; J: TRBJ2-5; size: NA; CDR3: CSGGRGETQYF; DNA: TGCAGTGGGGGCAGGGGAGAGACCCAGTACTTC
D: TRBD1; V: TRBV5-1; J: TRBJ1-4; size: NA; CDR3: CTSSLVTGARNEKLFF; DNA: TGCACCAGCAGCTTGGTGACAGGGGCTCGAAATGAAAAACTGTTTTTT
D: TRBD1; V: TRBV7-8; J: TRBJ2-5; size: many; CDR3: CASSGGRSRGLETQYF; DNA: TGTGCCAGCAGCGGAGGACGTAGCAGGGGGCTGGAGACCCAGTACTTC
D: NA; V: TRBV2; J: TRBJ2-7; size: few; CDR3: CASRIDSYEQYF; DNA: TGTGCCAGCAGGATAGACAGCTACGAGCAGTACTTC
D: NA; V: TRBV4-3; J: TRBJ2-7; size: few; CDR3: CASSQDQVGYEQYF; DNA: TGCGCCAGCAGCCAAGATCAGGTAGGCTACGAGCAGTACTTC
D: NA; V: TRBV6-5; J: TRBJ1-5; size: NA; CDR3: CASRLGLSQPQHF; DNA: TGTGCCAGCAGGTTAGGGCTTTCACAGCCCCAGCATTTT
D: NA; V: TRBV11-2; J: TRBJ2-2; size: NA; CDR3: CASSYEPNTGELFF; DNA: TGTGCCAGCAGCTACGAACCAAACACCGGGGAGCTGTTTTTT
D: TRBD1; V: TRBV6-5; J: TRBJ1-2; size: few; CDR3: CASSDDRGVGYTF; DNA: TGTGCCAGCAGTGACGACAGGGGAGTCGGCTACACCTTC
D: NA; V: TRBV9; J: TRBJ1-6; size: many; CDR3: CASSVAGEVSPLHF; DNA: TGTGCCAGCAGCGTAGCGGGGGAAGTCTCACCCCTCCACTTT
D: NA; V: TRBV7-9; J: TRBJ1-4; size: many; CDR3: CASSKAGGNEKLFF; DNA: TGTGCCAGCAGCAAAGCGGGGGGGAACGAAAAACTGTTTTTT
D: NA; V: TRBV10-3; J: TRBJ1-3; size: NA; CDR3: CASSGAFSGNTIYF; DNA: TGTGCATCGTCGGGGGCGTTCTCTGGAAACACCATATATTTT
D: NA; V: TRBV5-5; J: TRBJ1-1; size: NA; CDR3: CASSLWRDNTEAFF; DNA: TGTGCCAGCAGCTTGTGGAGAGATAACACTGAAGCTTTCTTT
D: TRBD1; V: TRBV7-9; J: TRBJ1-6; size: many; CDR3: CASSTGLDRADSPLHF; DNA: TGTGCCAGCAGCACCGGCTTGGACAGGGCGGATTCACCCCTCCACTTT
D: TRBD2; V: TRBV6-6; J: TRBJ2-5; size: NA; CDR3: CASRGGTSGRAGTQYF; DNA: TGTGCCAGCAGAGGCGGGACTAGCGGGAGGGCCGGGACCCAGTACTTC
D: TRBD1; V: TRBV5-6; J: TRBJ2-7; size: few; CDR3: CASSFAGGFGYF; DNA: TGTGCCAGCAGCTTCGCAGGGGGCTTCGGGTACTTC
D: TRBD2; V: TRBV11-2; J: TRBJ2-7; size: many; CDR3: CASSPREGLPEQYF; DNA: TGTGCCAGCAGCCCGCGGGAGGGCCTCCCCGAGCAGTACTTC
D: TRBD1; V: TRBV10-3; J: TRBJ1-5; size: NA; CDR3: CAISDLGQGINQPQHF; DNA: TGTGCCATCAGTGACTTAGGACAGGGGATCAATCAGCCCCAGCATTTT
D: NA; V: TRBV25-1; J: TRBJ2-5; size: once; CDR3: CASSIYLCSVGGSGRSQTQYF; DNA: NA
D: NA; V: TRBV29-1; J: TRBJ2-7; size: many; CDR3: CSVVFLAGSVDEQYF; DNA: TGCAGCGTCGTCTTTTTGGCAGGGTCTGTTGACGAGCAGTACTTC
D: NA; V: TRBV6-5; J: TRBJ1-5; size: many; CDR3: CASSYSYQPQHF; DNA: TGTGCCAGCAGTTACTCTTATCAGCCCCAGCATTTT
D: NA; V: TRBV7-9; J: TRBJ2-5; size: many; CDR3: CASSFGSVETQYF; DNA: TGTGCCAGCAGCTTCGGGTCGGTGGAGACCCAGTACTTC
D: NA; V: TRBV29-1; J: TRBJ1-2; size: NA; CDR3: CSVEDSSMGYGYTF; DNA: TGCAGCGTTGAAGACAGTTCGATGGGCTATGGCTACACCTTC
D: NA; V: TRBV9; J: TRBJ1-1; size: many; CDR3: CASSVAGVGAEAFF; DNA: TGTGCCAGCAGCGTAGCAGGGGTGGGAGCTGAAGCTTTCTTT
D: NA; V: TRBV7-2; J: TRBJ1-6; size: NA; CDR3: CASSGRAGSFGSPLHF; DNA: TGTGCCAGCAGCGGACGGGCGGGCAGTTTCGGGTCACCCCTCCACTTT
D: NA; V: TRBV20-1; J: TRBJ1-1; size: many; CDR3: CSAPRSVRLVLPANTEAFF; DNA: TGCAGTGCGCCGAGAAGCGTCCGGTTGGTCCTCCCCGCGAACACTGAAGCTTTCTTT
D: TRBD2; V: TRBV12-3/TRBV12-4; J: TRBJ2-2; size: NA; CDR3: CASSSSGKYTGELFF; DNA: TGTGCCAGCAGTTCTAGCGGGAAGTACACCGGGGAGCTGTTTTTT
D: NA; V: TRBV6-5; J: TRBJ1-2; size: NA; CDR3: CASSYQGWRGYTF; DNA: TGTGCCAGCAGTTATCAGGGGTGGCGTGGCTACACCTTC
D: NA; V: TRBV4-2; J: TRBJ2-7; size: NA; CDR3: CASSQEGRGPYEQYF; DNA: TGTGCCAGCAGCCAAGAGGGCAGGGGTCCGTACGAGCAGTACTTC
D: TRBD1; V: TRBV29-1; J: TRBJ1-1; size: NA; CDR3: CSVRDRANTEAFF; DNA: TGCAGCGTTCGGGACAGGGCTAACACTGAAGCTTTCTTT
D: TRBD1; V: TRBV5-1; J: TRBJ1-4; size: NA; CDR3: CASSLATGTGDEKLFF; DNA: TGCGCCAGCAGCTTGGCCACGGGGACAGGGGATGAAAAACTGTTTTTT
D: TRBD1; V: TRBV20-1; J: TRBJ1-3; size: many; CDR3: CSARAWTGLSGNTIYF; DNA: TGCAGTGCAAGAGCGTGGACAGGGCTCTCTGGAAACACCATATATTTT
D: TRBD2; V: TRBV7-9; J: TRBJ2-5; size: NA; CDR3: CASSLEIWRERGETQYF; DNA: TGTGCCAGCAGCTTAGAAATTTGGCGGGAGCGGGGAGAGACCCAGTACTTC
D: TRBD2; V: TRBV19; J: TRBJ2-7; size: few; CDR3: CASSKTTLREGYEQYF; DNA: TGTGCCAGTAGTAAGACCACCCTCAGGGAGGGCTACGAGCAGTACTTC
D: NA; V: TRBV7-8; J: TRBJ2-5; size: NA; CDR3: CAGGWDNAEQETQYF; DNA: TGTGCCGGCGGTTGGGATAACGCTGAACAAGAGACCCAGTACTTC
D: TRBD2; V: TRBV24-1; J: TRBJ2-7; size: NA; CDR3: CATSGGGRFGGGSYEQYF; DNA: TGTGCCACCAGTGGCGGGGGAAGGTTCGGCGGCGGCTCCTACGAGCAGTACTTC
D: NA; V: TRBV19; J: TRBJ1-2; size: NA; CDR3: CASSLARNRVTYGYTF; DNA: TGTGCCAGCAGTTTAGCGAGGAACAGGGTAACCTATGGCTACACCTTC
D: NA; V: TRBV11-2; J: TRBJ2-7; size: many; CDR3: CASSSPGDTADEQYF; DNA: TGTGCCAGCAGTTCACCCGGGGACACGGCCGACGAGCAGTACTTC
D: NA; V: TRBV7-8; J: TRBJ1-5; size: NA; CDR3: CASSQEGGLGQPQHF; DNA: TGTGCCAGCAGCCAAGAAGGAGGGCTCGGGCAGCCCCAGCATTTT
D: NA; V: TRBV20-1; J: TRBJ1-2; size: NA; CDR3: CSARVVLGDYGYTF; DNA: TGCAGTGCTAGAGTCGTCCTTGGGGACTATGGCTACACCTTC
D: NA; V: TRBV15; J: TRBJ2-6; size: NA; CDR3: CATSRGTVGSGANVLTF; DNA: TGTGCCACCAGCAGAGGGACAGTTGGCTCTGGGGCCAACGTCCTGACTTTC
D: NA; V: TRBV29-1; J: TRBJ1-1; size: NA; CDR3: CSVLPRWTEAFF; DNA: TGCAGCGTTCTTCCCAGGTGGACTGAAGCTTTCTTT
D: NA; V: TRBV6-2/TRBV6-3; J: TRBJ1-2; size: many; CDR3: CASSSVDGDFYGYTF; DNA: TGTGCCAGCAGTTCCGTAGACGGCGATTTCTATGGCTACACCTTC
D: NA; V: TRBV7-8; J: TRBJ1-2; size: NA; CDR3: CASTSYGNYGYTF; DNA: TGTGCCAGCACCTCGTATGGGAACTATGGCTACACCTTC